These T cell receptor beta chains were read from a single sample in a study of cytomegalovirus exposure and HLA in healthy donors. Sequencing used immunoSEQ multiplex PCR; TCRdb keeps in-frame clones, though not all of them. The sample has more than 95,000 clones, 65% to 75% seen once. The source material was PBMCs. These receptors were taken from a female donor in good health and CMV-seropositive. CDR3s include the opening cysteine and the closing phenylalanine or tryptophan.

J | V | CDR3
TRBJ1-5 | TRBV9 | CASSRGEGWPQHF
TRBJ2-7 | TRBV5-1 | CASNTGWGRNEQYF
TRBJ2-3 | TRBV28 | CASSPSPGLEFTDTQYF
TRBJ2-7 | TRBV4-1 | CASSQVATGGTTYEQYF
TRBJ2-7 | TRBV29-1 | CSVRGDYEQYF
TRBJ2-7 | TRBV28 | CASTLEYEQYF
TRBJ2-5 | TRBV28 | CASSLGRELETQYF
TRBJ2-1 | TRBV9 | CASSVGQGEYNEQFF
TRBJ2-2 | TRBV5-4 | CASSRGELFF
TRBJ1-5 | TRBV7-2 | CASSYRGSGNQPQHF
TRBJ2-2 | TRBV5-1 | CASSGGGTGELFF
TRBJ2-7 | TRBV10-3 | CAIRKPRDRDTYEQYF
TRBJ2-7 | TRBV7-8 | CASRALADAYEQYF
TRBJ2-7 | TRBV5-4 | CASSRDSPREQYF
TRBJ2-4 | TRBV4-3 | CASSQQVAKNIQYF
TRBJ2-3 | TRBV4-3 | CASSQDPGDTQYF
TRBJ1-1 | TRBV11-2 | CASSVFTGVGTEAFF
TRBJ1-4 | TRBV15 | CATSRDDRGLVEKLFF
TRBJ2-7 | TRBV30 | CAWSVLAGKRSYEQYF
TRBJ2-5 | TRBV29-1 | CSVRGEETQYF
TRBJ1-1 | TRBV5-1 | CGSSISGNTEAFF
TRBJ2-7 | TRBV28 | CASCWSGTYEQYF
TRBJ1-1 | TRBV5-1 | CASSPGTLNTEAFF
TRBJ1-2 | TRBV7-9 | CASTSSQTNYGYTF
TRBJ2-5 | TRBV29-1 | CSVPPIQGLETQYF
TRBJ2-6 | TRBV4-3 | CASSQDRGAGANVLTF
TRBJ2-5 | TRBV28 | CASSSSWGQGDGETQYF
TRBJ2-7 | TRBV28 | CASSLIYPPAANEQYF
TRBJ2-1 | TRBV5-4 | CASSPSAEYNEQFF
TRBJ2-1 | TRBV11-3 | CASSWAPGTADNEQFF
TRBJ2-6 | TRBV18 | CASSPNFSGANVLTF
TRBJ2-5 | TRBV9 | CASSGGGGQETQYF
TRBJ2-7 | TRBV10-3 | CAISVPRAGSSYEQYF
TRBJ1-2 | TRBV2 | CARGTAPNYGYTF
TRBJ1-6 | TRBV5-1 | CASSLGAVGANSPLHF
TRBJ1-2 | TRBV18 | CASSPMGSQRGYTF
TRBJ1-2 | TRBV30 | CAWSPITPGQGPYGYTF
TRBJ2-5 | TRBV30 | CAYKPGTGGYLGETQYF
TRBJ1-2 | TRBV29-1 | CSLSGTGYGYTF
TRBJ2-1 | TRBV4-2 | CASSQDKNVAGGFDEQFF
TRBJ2-7 | TRBV11-2 | CASSFKRGGLNEQYF
TRBJ1-6 | TRBV7-9 | CASSFGGDNSPLHF
TRBJ1-1 | TRBV30 | CAWRIGQNTEAFF
TRBJ1-4 | TRBV10-3 | CAIKGQGAEKLFF
TRBJ2-1 | TRBV6-1 | CASSEGTGSVVGRSYNEQFF
TRBJ2-1 | TRBV6-1 | CASSERSGGVGVEQFF
TRBJ2-7 | TRBV30 | CAWRWGVSAYEQYF
TRBJ1-4 | TRBV9 | CASSFGGQSNEKLFF
TRBJ2-2 | TRBV2 | CASRQRTGPGTGELFF
TRBJ2-7 | TRBV25-1 | CASPKVHLAASSYEQYF
TRBJ2-3 | TRBV11-3 | CASSSGGLGTDTQYF
TRBJ1-1 | TRBV29-1 | CSVRQGNTEAFF
TRBJ2-7 | TRBV5-1 | CASSPTDRRGYEQYF
TRBJ2-3 | TRBV18 | CASSQPTGTDTQYF
TRBJ2-5 | TRBV6-4 | CASSEGTSGGETQYF
TRBJ2-7 | TRBV6-5 | CASSLGLAGKRHF
TRBJ2-1 | TRBV5-6 | CASSLRTNPTSNEQFF